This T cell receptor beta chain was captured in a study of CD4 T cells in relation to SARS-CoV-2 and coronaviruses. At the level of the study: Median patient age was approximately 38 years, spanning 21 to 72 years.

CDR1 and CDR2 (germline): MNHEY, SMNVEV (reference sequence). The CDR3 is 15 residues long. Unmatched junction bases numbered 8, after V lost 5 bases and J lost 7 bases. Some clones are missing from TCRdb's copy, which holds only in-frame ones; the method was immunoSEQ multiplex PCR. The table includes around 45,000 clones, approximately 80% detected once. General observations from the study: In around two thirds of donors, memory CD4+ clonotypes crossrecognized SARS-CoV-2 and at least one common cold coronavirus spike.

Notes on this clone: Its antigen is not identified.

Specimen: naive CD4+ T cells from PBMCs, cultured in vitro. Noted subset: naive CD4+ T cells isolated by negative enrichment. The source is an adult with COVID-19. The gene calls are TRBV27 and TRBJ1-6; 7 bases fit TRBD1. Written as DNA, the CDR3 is TGTGCCAGCAGTACCCGACAGGGAGGAAATTCACCCCTCCACTTT. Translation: CASSTRQGGNSPLHF.